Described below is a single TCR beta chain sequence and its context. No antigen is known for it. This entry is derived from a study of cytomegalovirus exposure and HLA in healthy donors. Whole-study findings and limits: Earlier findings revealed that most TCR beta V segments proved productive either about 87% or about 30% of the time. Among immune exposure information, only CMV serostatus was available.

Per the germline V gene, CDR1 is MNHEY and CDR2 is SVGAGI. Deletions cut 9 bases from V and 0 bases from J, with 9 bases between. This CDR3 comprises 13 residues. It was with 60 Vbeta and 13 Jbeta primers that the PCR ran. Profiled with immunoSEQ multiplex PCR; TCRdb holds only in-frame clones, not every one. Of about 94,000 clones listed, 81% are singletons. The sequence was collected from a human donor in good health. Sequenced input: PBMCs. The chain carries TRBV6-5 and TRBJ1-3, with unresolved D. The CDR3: CASSRSSGNTIYF. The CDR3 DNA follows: TGTGCCAGTTCCAGAAGCTCTGGAAACACCATATATTTT.